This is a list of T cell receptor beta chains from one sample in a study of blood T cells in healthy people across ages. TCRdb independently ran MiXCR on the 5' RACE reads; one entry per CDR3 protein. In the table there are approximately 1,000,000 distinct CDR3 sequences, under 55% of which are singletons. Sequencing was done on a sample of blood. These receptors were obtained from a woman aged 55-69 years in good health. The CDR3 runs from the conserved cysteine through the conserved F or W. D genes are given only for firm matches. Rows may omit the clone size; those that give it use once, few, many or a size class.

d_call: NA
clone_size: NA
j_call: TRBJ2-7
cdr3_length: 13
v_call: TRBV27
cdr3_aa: CASSVLRGYEQYF
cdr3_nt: TGTGCCAGCAGTGTTTTGAGGGGCTACGAGCAGTACTTC

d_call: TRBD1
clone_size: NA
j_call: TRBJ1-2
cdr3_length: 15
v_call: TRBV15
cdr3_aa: CATSRRTGQGMRYTF
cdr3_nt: TGTGCCACCAGCAGAAGAACGGGACAGGGCATGCGCTACACCTTC

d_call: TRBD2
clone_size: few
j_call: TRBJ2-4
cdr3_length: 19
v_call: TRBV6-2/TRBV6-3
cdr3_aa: CASRPWAGGRDLAKNIQYF
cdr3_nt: TGTGCCAGCCGTCCATGGGCGGGAGGGCGTGATTTGGCCAAAAACATTCAGTACTTC

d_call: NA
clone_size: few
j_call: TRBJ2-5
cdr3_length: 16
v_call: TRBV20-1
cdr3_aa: CSARLVFGRDKETQYF
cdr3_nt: TGCAGTGCTAGATTGGTTTTTGGGCGGGATAAAGAGACCCAGTACTTC

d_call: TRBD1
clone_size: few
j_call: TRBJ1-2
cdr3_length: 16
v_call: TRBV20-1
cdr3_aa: CSARAKTGDSNYGYTF
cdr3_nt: TGCAGTGCTAGAGCCAAGACAGGGGATTCGAACTATGGCTACACCTTC

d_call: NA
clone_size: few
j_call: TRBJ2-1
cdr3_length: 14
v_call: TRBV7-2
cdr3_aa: CASSLGLVPLEQFF
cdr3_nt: TGTGCCAGCAGCTTAGGACTAGTTCCCCTCGAGCAGTTCTTC

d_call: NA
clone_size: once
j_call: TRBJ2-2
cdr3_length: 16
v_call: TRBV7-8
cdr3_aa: CASSKERDPGLRELFF
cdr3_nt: TGTGCCAGCAGCAAAGAAAGGGACCCCGGGCTCCGGGAGCTGTTTTTT

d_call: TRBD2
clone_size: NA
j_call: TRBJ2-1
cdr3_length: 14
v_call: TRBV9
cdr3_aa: CASSGSGRVGEQFF
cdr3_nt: TGTGCCAGCAGCGGTAGCGGGAGGGTAGGTGAGCAGTTCTTC

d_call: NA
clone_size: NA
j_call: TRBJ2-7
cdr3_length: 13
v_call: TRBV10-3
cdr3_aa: CAISETASYEQYF
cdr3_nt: TGTGCCATCAGTGAGACGGCCTCCTACGAGCAGTACTTC

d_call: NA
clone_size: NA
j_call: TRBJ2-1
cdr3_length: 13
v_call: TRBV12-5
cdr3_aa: CASGVYRENEQFF
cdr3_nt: TGTGCTAGTGGTGTATACAGGGAGAATGAGCAGTTCTTC

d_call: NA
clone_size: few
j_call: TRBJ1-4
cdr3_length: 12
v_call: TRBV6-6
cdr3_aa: CASRPTGEKLFF
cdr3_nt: TGTGCCAGCAGACCCACCGGGGAAAAACTGTTTTTT

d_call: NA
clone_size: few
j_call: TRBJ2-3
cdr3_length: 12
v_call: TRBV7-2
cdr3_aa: CASSFPPDTQYF
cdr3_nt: TGTGCCAGCAGCTTCCCCCCAGATACGCAGTATTTT

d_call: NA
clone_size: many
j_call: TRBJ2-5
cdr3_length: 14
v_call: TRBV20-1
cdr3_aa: CSAFMFGERETQYF
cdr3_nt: TGCAGTGCCTTCATGTTTGGGGAGAGAGAGACCCAGTACTTC

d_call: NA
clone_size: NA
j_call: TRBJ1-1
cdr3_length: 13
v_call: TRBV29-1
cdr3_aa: CSVDGERNTEAFF
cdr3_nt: TGCAGCGTTGACGGGGAACGGAACACTGAAGCTTTCTTT

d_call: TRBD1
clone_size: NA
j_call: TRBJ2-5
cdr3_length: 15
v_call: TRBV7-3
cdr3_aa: CASSLGNRGEETQYF
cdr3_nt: TGTGCCAGCAGCTTAGGAAACAGGGGTGAGGAGACCCAGTACTTC

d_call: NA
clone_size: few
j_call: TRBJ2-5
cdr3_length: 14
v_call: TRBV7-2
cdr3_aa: CASSSQGTRETQYF
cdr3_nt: TGTGCCAGCAGCTCTCAGGGGACGCGGGAGACCCAGTACTTC

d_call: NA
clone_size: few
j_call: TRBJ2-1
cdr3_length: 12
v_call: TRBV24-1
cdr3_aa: CATSDLDNEQFF
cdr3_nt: TGTGCCACCAGTGATTTGGACAATGAGCAGTTCTTC

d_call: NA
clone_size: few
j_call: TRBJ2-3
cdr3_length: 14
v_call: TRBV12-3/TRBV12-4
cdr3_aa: CASSRAPSTDAQYF
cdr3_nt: TGTGCCAGCAGTAGGGCACCTAGCACAGATGCGCAGTATTTT

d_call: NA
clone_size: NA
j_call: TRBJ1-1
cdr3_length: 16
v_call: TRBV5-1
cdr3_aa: CASSLGHLSEGTEAFF
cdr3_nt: TGCGCCAGCAGCTTAGGACACCTTTCGGAAGGCACTGAAGCTTTCTTT

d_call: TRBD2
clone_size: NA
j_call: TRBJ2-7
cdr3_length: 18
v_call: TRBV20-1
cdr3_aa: CSANRPGRLAGGSYEQYF
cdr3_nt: TGCAGTGCGAATAGACCTGGCCGACTAGCGGGAGGCAGTTACGAGCAGTACTTC

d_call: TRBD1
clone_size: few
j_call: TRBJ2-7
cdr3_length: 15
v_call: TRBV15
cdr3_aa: CATSSRQGPPYEQYF
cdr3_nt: TGTGCCACCAGCAGCCGACAGGGGCCCCCCTACGAGCAGTACTTC

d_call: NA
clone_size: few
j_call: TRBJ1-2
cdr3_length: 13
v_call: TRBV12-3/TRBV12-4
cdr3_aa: CASSLVGPLNYTF
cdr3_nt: TGTGCCAGCAGTTTAGTGGGTCCTTTAAACTACACCTTC

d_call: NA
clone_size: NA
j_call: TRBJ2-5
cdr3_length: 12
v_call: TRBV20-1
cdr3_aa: CSAREPGQTQYF
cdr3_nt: TGCAGTGCTAGAGAACCGGGACAGACCCAGTACTTC

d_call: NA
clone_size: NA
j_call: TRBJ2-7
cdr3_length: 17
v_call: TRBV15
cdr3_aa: CATSSDRGHGRVYEQYF
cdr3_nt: TGTGCCACCAGCAGCGATCGAGGGCACGGGAGAGTCTACGAGCAGTACTTC

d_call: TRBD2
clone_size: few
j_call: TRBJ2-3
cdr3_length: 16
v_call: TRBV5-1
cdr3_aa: CASSTGLAEVTDTQYF
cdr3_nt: TGCGCCAGCAGCACAGGACTAGCGGAGGTCACAGATACGCAGTATTTT

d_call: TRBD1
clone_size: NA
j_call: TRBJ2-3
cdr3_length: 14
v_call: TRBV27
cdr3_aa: CASVLTGDTDAQYF
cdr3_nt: TGTGCCAGCGTATTAACAGGGGACACAGATGCGCAGTATTTT

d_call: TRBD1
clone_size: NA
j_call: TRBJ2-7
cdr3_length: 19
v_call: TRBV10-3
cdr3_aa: CAISESWRKDRGLIDEQYF
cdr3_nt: TGTGCCATCAGTGAGTCTTGGAGGAAAGACAGGGGGCTTATAGATGAGCAGTACTTC

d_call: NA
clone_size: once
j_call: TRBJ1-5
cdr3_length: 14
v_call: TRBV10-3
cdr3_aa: CAISEGGGNQPQHF
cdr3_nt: TGTGCCATCAGCGAGGGGGGAGGCAATCAGCCCCAGCATTTT

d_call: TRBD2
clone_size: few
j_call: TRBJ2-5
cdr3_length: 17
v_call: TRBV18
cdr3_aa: CASSLTGLAGFRETQYF
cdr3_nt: TGTGCCAGCTCACTCACCGGTCTAGCGGGATTCAGGGAGACCCAGTACTTC

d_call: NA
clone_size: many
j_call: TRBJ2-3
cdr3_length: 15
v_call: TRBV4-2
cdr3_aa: CASSQVAVGTDTQYF
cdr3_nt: TGTGCCAGCAGCCAAGTTGCGGTCGGCACAGATACGCAGTATTTT

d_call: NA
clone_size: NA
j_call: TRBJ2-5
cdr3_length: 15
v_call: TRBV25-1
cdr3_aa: CASSEWVGVGETQYF
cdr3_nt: TGTGCCAGCAGTGAATGGGTCGGGGTAGGAGAGACCCAGTACTTC

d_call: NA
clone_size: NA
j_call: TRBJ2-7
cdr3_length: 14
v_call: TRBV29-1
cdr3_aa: CSVEWSGDPYEQYF
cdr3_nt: TGCAGCGTTGAATGGTCAGGGGATCCCTACGAGCAGTACTTC

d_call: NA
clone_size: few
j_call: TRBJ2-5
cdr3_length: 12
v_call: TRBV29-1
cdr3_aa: CSVRDAQETQYF
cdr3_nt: TGCAGCGTTCGGGACGCTCAAGAGACCCAGTACTTC

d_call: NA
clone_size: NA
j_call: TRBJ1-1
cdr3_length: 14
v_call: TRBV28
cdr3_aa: CASSILGLTSEAFF
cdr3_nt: TGTGCCAGCAGTATCCTTGGACTGACCTCTGAAGCTTTCTTT

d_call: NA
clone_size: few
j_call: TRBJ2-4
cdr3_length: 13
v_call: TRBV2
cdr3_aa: CATMDGAKNIQYF
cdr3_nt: TGTGCCACCATGGACGGAGCCAAAAACATTCAGTACTTC

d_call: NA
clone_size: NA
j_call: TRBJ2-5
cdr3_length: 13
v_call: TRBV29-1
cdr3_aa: CSVEDREQETQYF
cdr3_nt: TGCAGCGTTGAAGACAGGGAACAAGAGACCCAGTACTTC

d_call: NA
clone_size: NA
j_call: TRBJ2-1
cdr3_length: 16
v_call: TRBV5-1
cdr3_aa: CASSNSSWVSYNEQFF
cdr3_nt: TGCGCCAGCAGCAACTCTTCGTGGGTCTCCTACAATGAGCAGTTCTTC

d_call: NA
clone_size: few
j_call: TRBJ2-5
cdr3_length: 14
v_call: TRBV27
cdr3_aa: CASSFSQNQETQYF
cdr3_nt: TGTGCCAGCAGTTTTAGTCAGAACCAAGAGACCCAGTACTTC

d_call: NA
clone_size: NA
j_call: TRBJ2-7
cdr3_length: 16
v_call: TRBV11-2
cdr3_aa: CASSPSTGTLSYEQYF
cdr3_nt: TGTGCCAGCAGCCCCAGCACTGGTACACTATCTTACGAGCAGTACTTC

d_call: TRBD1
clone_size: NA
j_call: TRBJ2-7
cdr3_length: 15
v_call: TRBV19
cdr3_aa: CASSISGRGLYEQYF
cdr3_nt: TGTGCCAGTAGTATCTCCGGCAGGGGGCTTTACGAGCAGTACTTC

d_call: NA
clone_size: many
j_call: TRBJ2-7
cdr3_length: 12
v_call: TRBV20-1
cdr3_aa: CSVRQGNYEQYF
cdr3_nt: TGCAGTGTACGTCAGGGGAACTACGAGCAGTACTTC

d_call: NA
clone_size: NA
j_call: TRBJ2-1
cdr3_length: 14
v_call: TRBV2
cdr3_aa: CASSVRAQRNEQFF
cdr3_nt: TGTGCCAGCAGTGTCAGGGCCCAGAGGAATGAGCAGTTCTTC